This TCR beta chain originates from a study of PD-1 blockade in classical Hodgkin lymphoma. Study findings and constraints: CD8+ TCR diversity did not rise significantly by C4D1, unlike CD4+.

Concerning this clone: Antigen specificity is unknown.

Some clones are missing from TCRdb's copy, which holds only in-frame ones; the method was immunoSEQ multiplex PCR. This sample has 43,000 or so clones, with around four fifths found just once. This CDR3 contains 14 residues. CDR1 is MNHEY and CDR2 is SVGAGI in the germline V gene. Trimming shortened V by 2 bases and J by 0 bases, and 7 bases separated the two germline ends. As to time point: cycle 4 day 1 (C4D1), after 5 to 7 weeks of nivolumab. In every patient, relapse followed autologous stem cell transplantation, while exposure to brentuximab vedotin differed. The clonotype originates from a human donor with classical Hodgkin lymphoma. The chain combines TRBV6-5 with TRBJ1-2; D ambiguous. The material sequenced was peripheral blood mononuclear cells (PBMCs), taken before the fourth cycle of nivolumab. The CDR3 reads CASSYDGANYGYTF. The CDR3 bases are TGTGCCAGCAGTTACGACGGAGCTAACTATGGCTACACCTTC.